What follows are 22 T cell receptor beta chains derived from one specimen sequenced in a study of OX40 agonist ivuxolimab in advanced cancers. Method: immunoSEQ multiplex PCR; TCRdb's copy keeps in-frame clones and lacks some. The repertoire consists of 50,000 to 70,000 clones, with about 88% occurring once and the leading ten covering 2.5% to 3.5%. The material was CD4+ or CD8+ T cells sorted from blood, obtained in a trial of the OX40 agonist ivuxolimab. The source of these receptors is an adult with an advanced solid tumor such as melanoma, head and neck, liver or kidney cancer.

The chain recombines TRBV5-1 with TRBJ2-1; 7 bases align to TRBD2. V gave up 0 bases and J gave up 6 bases; unmatched junction bases: 3. The CDR3 runs to 14 residues. The germline gives CDR1 SGHRS, CDR2 YFSETQ. The CDR3 nucleotides read TGCGCCAGCAGCTTGGGCGGACTAGTCAATGAGCAGTTCTTC. Encoded protein: CASSLGGLVNEQFF.

J is TRBJ1-2 and V is TRBV15; a possible D gene is TRBD1 (6 bases). The CDR3 covers 14 residues. Germline assignment: CDR1 LNHNV and CDR2 YYDKDF (reference sequence). V lost 5 bases and J 4 bases, leaving 14 bases between the germline ends. CDR3 nucleotides: TGTGCCACCAGCCCAGAACAGGGAGTCTATGGCTACACCTTC. Its translation: CATSPEQGVYGYTF.

The gene calls are TRBV5-1 and TRBJ1-1, with TRBD1 identical over 8 bases. With V trimmed by 4 bases and J by 5 bases, 13 bases remained unmatched. The CDR3 runs to 16 residues. The germline gives CDR1 SGHRS, CDR2 YFSETQ. The CDR3, as DNA: TGCGCCAGCAGCCTGGGACAGGACCTCCATAAGACTGAAGCTTTCTTT. This sequence encodes CASSLGQDLHKTEAFF.

The chain is built from TRBV6-1 and TRBJ1-4; perhaps TRBD1 as D (5 bases). Germline CDR1 is MNHNS and CDR2 is SASEGT. There are 13 residues in the CDR3. The V gene lost 4 bases and the J gene lost 7 bases, with 10 bases spanning the gap. The CDR3 nucleotides read TGTGCCAGCAGTGTGCGGGGGGGTGAAAAACTGTTTTTT. Amino acid sequence: CASSVRGGEKLFF.

This chain joins TRBV2 and TRBJ2-7; 7 bases are a match to TRBD2. CDR3 size: 13 residues. Trimming cost V 10 bases and J 2 bases; bases outside gene matches: 8. Germline assignment: CDR1 SNHLY and CDR2 FYNNEI. CDR3 protein: CATFNGGAYEQYF. The CDR3 DNA reads TGTGCCACCTTCAATGGGGGGGCCTACGAGCAGTACTTC.

The chain joins TRBV19 to TRBJ1-2, with 7 positions matching TRBD1. CDR3 length: 16 amino acids. V lost 4 bases and J lost 4; bases outside the gene matches: 12. Per the germline V gene, CDR1 is LNHDA and CDR2 is SQIVND (reference sequence). This CDR3 reads CASSSSYRGKGYGYTF. CDR3 coding DNA: TGTGCCAGTAGTAGCTCTTACAGGGGAAAAGGCTATGGCTACACCTTC.

Details on this clone: The sample contains more than one DNA sequence encoding this CDR3. This chain uses TRBV7-2 with TRBJ1-1; 7 nucleotides align to TRBD1. Germline CDR1 reads SGHTA; CDR2 reads FQGNSA. This CDR3 is built from 14 residues. Trimming removed 6 bases from V and 1 base from J; junction bases left unmatched: 5. The chain's CDR3 is CASSLQGRNTEAFF. CDR3 sequence (DNA): TGTGCCAGCAGTCTACAGGGGAGGAACACTGAAGCTTTCTTT.

The chain carries TRBV7-3 and TRBJ2-1; TRBD2 agrees at 7 bases. V lost 2 bases, J lost 6 bases, and 4 bases stayed unmatched. Germline lookup yields CDR1 SGHTA and CDR2 FQGTGA. The CDR3 runs 14 residues. The CDR3 spells CASSLGGVGNEQFF. CDR3 DNA: TGTGCCAGCAGCTTAGGGGGGGTTGGCAATGAGCAGTTCTTC.

The gene calls are TRBV7-8 and TRBJ1-1; D remains ambiguous. The CDR3 covers 12 residues. Germline assignment: CDR1 SGHVS and CDR2 FQNEAQ. V was cut by 2 bases and J by 7 bases, with 8 bases left in between. This CDR3 is CASSLSSVEAFF. DNA of the CDR3: TGTGCCAGCAGCTTATCGTCAGTTGAAGCTTTCTTT.

This clone was found once. This chain connects TRBV7-3 to TRBJ2-5, with D maybe TRBD2 (6 bases). Germline V lookup: CDR1 SGHTA, CDR2 FQGTGA. There are 15 residues in the CDR3. Between the trimmed V and J ends, which lost 1 base and 4 bases, there was a span of 13 bases. DNA for the CDR3: TGTGCCAGCAGCTTAAAATACGGGGGAGTAGAGACCCAGTACTTC. Translation gives CASSLKYGGVETQYF.

The V call is TRBV28, the J call TRBJ1-3; 8 positions agree with TRBD1. Germline values: CDR1 MDHEN, CDR2 SYDVKM. The CDR3 has 15 residues. Losses at the gene ends were 4 bases for V and 2 bases for J; bases not matched to a gene: 4. Here the CDR3 reads CASSSTTGAGNTIYF. The CDR3, as DNA: TGTGCCAGCAGTTCGACGACAGGGGCTGGAAACACCATATATTTT.

CDR3 residues: CASSLLSKRTGGGYTF. CDR3 in DNA: TGTGCCAGCAGTTTACTCTCAAAACGGACAGGAGGGGGCTACACCTTC. This sequence joins TRBV28 and TRBJ1-2; 7 nucleotides line up with TRBD1. Germline-derived CDR1 and CDR2 are MDHEN and SYDVKM. Trimming removed 2 bases from V and 8 bases from J; junction bases left unmatched: 14. There are 16 residues in the CDR3.

This clone was picked up a small number of times. The rearrangement joins TRBV4-2 to TRBJ2-5; weak D call: TRBD1 (6 bases). Germline loops: CDR1 LGHNA, CDR2 YNFKEQ. The CDR3 spans 14 residues. V was cut by 4 bases and J by 4 bases, with 13 bases left in between. CDR3 loop: CASSRDTRGETQYF. In DNA, the CDR3 is TGTGCCAGCAGCCGGGACACGAGAGGAGAGACCCAGTACTTC.

The V gene is TRBV5-4, the J gene TRBJ1-4; D is possibly TRBD1 (5 bases). The CDR3 runs 13 residues. V dropped 3 bases and J dropped 7 bases, with 10 bases sitting between them. Germline values: CDR1 SGHNT, CDR2 YYREEE (reference sequence). The DNA for the CDR3 is TGTGCCAGCAGCTGGATAGGGGTTGAAAAACTGTTTTTT. Amino acids: CASSWIGVEKLFF.

This clone showed up just once. The chain is built from TRBV6-6 and TRBJ2-2; 10 bases fit TRBD2. The CDR3 loop spans 15 amino acids. V lost 5 bases and J lost 5; bases outside the gene matches: 5. Germline loops: CDR1 MNHNY, CDR2 SVGAGI (reference sequence). CDR3 nucleotide sequence: TGTGCCAGCAGTCGACTAGCGGGCGGAACCGGGGAGCTGTTTTTT. Its translation is CASSRLAGGTGELFF.

The rearrangement links TRBV28 to TRBJ1-3; the match to TRBD1 covers 7 bases. The CDR3 runs 14 residues. Trimming cost V 8 bases and J 0 bases; bases outside gene matches: 4. Germline loops: CDR1 MDHEN, CDR2 SYDVKM. CDR3 nucleotide sequence: TGTGCCAGCGGGGCAGGGGGCTCTGGAAACACCATATATTTT. It specifies CASGAGGSGNTIYF. The full variable domain, its missing parts supplied by reference TRBV28 and TRBJ1-3, is DVKVTQSSRYLVKRTGEKVFLECVQDMDHENMFWYRQDPGLGLRLIYFSYDVKMKEKGDIPEGYSVSREKKERFSLILESASTNQTSMYLCASGAGGSGNTIYFGEGSWLTVV.

The chain is built from TRBV5-4 and TRBJ2-1; D is uncertain. CDR1 is SGHNT, CDR2 YYREEE, per germline (reference sequence). Trimming pared 1 base from V and 10 bases from J, leaving 9 bases between. The CDR3 runs to 12 residues. The CDR3 spells CASSLYNSEQFF. CDR3 in DNA: TGTGCCAGCAGCTTGTATAATAGCGAGCAGTTCTTC.

The chain carries TRBV28 and TRBJ1-5; tentatively, D is TRBD1 (5 bases). This CDR3 comprises 15 residues. V shed 3 bases and J shed 1 base, with 10 bases lying between them. Germline-derived CDR1 and CDR2 are MDHEN and SYDVKM. The CDR3 DNA sequence: TGTGCCAGCAGTTTTGGGGGGGAAAGCAATCAGCCCCAGCATTTT. Protein product: CASSFGGESNQPQHF.

This chain uses TRBV9 with TRBJ2-5; a weak D match, TRBD1 (6 bases). The CDR3 is 15 amino acids. V was pared by 0 bases and J by 4 bases, with 13 bases between. Germline CDR1 reads SGDLS; CDR2 reads YYNGEE. The DNA for the CDR3 is TGTGCCAGCAGCGTAGGGGCAGGGGTTCGAGAGACCCAGTACTTC. It codes for CASSVGAGVRETQYF.

The genes are TRBV10-2 and TRBJ2-7; 9 bases map to TRBD1. Germline V lookup: CDR1 WSHSY, CDR2 SAAADI. Germline trimming cut 6 bases from V and 2 bases from J; bases unmatched to any gene: 5. This CDR3 is built from 14 residues. Here the CDR3 reads CASRDRDRAYEQYF. In DNA, the CDR3 is TGCGCCAGCAGGGACCGGGACAGGGCCTACGAGCAGTACTTC.

The gene calls are TRBV5-1 and TRBJ2-2; 12 positions match TRBD2. V lost 4 bases to trimming and J lost 4 bases; unmatched junction nucleotides: 11. Germline CDR1 reads SGHRS; CDR2 reads YFSETQ. The CDR3 sequence is 18 residues long. The CDR3: CASSSRTSGKEGTGELFF. The CDR3 DNA reads as TGCGCCAGCAGCAGCCGGACTAGCGGGAAAGAGGGCACCGGGGAGCTGTTTTTT. The full variable domain, with the rest looked up from reference TRBV5-1 and TRBJ2-2, is KAGVTQTPRYLIKTRGQQVTLSCSPISGHRSVSWYQQTPGQGLQFLFEYFSETQRNKGNFPGRFSGRQFSNSRSEMNVSTLELGDSALYLCASSSRTSGKEGTGELFFGEGSRLTVL.

J is TRBJ1-5 and V is TRBV5-1; 9 bases map to TRBD1. V gave up 4 bases and J gave up 4 bases; unmatched junction bases: 3. The germline V gene encodes CDR1 SGHRS and CDR2 YFSETQ. CDR3 length: 14 residues. CDR3 sequence: CASSPGTGNQPQHF. CDR3 in DNA: TGCGCCAGCAGCCCCGGGACAGGGAATCAGCCCCAGCATTTT.